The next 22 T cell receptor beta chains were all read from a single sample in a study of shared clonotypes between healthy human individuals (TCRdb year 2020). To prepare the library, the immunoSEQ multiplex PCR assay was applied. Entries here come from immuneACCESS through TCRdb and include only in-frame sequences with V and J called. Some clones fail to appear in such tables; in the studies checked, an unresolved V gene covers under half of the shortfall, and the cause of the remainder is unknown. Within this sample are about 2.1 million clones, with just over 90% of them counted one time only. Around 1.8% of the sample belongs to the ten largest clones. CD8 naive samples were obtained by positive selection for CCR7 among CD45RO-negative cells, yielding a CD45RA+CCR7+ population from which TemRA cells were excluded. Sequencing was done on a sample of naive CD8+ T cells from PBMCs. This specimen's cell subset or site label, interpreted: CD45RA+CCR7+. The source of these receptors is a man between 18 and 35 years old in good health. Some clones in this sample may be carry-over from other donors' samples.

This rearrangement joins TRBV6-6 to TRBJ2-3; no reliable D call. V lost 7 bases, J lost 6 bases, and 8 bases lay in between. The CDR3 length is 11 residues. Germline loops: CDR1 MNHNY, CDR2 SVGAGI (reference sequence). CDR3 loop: CASKNKDTQYF. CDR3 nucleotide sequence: TGTGCCAGCAAAAACAAGGATACGCAGTATTTT.

CDR3 sequence reads: CASSLVSRGGVGYTF. CDR3 sequence (DNA): TGTGCCAGCAGCTTAGTTTCCAGGGGAGGGGTCGGCTACACCTTC. V gene TRBV7-8 combines with J gene TRBJ1-2; tentatively, D is TRBD1 (6 bases). The CDR3 contains 15 residues. V lost 1 base and J 8 bases, leaving 17 bases between the germline ends. Per the germline V gene, CDR1 is SGHVS and CDR2 is FQNEAQ.

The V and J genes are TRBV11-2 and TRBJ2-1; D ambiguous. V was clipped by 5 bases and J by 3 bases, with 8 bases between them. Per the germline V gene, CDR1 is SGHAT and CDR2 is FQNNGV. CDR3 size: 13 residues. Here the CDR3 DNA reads TGTGCCAGCAGCGATCGACTCTACAATGAGCAGTTCTTC. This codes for CASSDRLYNEQFF.

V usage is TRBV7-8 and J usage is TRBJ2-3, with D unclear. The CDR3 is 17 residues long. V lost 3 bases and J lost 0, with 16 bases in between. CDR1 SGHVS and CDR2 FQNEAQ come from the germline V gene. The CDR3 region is CASSFGVMDASTDTQYF. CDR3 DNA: TGTGCCAGCAGCTTTGGGGTTATGGATGCTAGCACAGATACGCAGTATTTT.

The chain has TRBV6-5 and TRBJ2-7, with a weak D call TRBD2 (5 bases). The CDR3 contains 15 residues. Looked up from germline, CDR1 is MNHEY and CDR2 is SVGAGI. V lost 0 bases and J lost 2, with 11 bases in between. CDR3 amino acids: CASSYSGAATYEQYF. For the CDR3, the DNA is TGTGCCAGCAGTTACTCGGGAGCGGCCACCTACGAGCAGTACTTC.

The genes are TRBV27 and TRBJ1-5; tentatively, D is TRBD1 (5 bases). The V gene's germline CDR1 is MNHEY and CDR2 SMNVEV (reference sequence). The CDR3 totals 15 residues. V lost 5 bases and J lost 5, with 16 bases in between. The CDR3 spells CASSASPAGHQPQHF. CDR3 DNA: TGTGCCAGCAGTGCCAGCCCCGCGGGGCATCAGCCCCAGCATTTT.

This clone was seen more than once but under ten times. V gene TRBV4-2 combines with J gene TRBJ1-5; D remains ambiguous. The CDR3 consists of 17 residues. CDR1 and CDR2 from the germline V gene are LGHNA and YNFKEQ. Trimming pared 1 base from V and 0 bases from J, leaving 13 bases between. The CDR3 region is CASSQGEGRYSNQPQHF. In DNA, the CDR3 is TGTGCCAGCAGCCAAGGAGAAGGACGGTATAGCAATCAGCCCCAGCATTTT.

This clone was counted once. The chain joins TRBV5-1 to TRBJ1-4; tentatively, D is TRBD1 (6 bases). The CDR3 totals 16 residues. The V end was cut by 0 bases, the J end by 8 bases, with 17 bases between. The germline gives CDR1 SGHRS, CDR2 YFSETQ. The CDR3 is CASSLGQGLGLEKLFF. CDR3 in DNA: TGCGCCAGCAGCTTGGGGCAGGGGTTGGGTCTGGAAAAACTGTTTTTT.

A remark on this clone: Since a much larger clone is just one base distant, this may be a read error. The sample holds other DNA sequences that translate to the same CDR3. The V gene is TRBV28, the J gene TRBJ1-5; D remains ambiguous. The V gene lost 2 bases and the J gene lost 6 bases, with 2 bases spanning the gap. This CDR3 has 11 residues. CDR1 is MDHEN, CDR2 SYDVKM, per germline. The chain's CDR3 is CASSLTQPQHF. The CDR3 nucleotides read TGTGCCAGCAGTTTAACTCAGCCCCAGCATTTT.

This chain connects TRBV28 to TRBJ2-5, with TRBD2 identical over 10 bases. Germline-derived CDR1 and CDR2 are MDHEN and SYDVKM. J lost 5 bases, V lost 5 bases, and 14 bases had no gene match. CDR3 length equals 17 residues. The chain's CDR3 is CASSPHPTSGKWETQYF. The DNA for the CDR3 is TGTGCCAGCAGTCCTCATCCCACTAGCGGGAAGTGGGAGACCCAGTACTTC.

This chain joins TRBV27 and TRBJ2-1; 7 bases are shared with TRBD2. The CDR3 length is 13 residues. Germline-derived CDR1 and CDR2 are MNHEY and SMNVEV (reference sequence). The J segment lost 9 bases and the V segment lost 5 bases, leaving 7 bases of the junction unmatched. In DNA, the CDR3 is TGTGCCAGCAGTCCGGGACTAATATTTGAGCAGTTCTTC. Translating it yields CASSPGLIFEQFF.

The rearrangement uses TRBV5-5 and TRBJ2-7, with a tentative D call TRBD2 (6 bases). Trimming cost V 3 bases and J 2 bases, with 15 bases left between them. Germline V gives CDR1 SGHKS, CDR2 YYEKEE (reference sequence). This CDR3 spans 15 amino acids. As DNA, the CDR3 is TGTGCCAGCAGCTCCGGGACTCCAAACCCCTACGAGCAGTACTTC. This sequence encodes CASSSGTPNPYEQYF. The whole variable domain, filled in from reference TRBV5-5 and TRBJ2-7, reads DAGVTQSPTHLIKTRGQQVTLRCSPISGHKSVSWYQQVLGQGPQFIFQYYEKEERGRGNFPDRFSARQFPNYSSELNVNALLLGDSALYLCASSSGTPNPYEQYFGPGTRLTVT.

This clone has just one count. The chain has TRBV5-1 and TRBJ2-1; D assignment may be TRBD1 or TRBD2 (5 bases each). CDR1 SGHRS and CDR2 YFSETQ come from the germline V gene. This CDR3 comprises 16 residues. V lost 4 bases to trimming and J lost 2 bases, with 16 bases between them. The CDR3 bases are TGCGCCAGCAGCAGAGCAGCCCGGGGCGCCTACAATGAGCAGTTCTTC. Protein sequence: CASSRAARGAYNEQFF.

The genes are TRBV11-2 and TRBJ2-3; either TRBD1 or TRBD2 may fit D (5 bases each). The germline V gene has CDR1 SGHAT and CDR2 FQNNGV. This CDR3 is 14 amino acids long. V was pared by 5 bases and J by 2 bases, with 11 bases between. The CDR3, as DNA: TGTGCCAGCAGCCAAGCCGGGACCACAGATACGCAGTATTTT. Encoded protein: CASSQAGTTDTQYF.

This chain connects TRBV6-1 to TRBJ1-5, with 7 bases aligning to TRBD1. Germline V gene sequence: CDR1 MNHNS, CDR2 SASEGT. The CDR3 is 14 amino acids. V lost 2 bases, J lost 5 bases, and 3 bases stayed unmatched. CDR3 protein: CASSERDSYQPQHF. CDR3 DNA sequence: TGTGCCAGCAGTGAAAGGGACAGCTATCAGCCCCAGCATTTT.

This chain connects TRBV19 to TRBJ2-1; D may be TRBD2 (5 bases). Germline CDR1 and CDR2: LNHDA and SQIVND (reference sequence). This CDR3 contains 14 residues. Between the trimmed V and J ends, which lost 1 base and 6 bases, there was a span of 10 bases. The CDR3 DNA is TGTGCCAGTAGTATAGGGGAGAGATCCAATGAGCAGTTCTTC. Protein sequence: CASSIGERSNEQFF.

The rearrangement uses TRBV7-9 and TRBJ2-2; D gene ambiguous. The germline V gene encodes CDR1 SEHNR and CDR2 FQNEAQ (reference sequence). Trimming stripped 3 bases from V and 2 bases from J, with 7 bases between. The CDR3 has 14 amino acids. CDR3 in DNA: TGTGCCAGCAGCTTCAGAGAAAACACCGGGGAGCTGTTTTTT. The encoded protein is CASSFRENTGELFF.

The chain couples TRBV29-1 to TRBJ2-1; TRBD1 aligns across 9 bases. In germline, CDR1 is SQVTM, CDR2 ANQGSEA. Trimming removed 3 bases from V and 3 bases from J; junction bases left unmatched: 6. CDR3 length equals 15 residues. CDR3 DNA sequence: TGCAGCGTTGATGGGACAGGGACGAGCTACAATGAGCAGTTCTTC. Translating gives CSVDGTGTSYNEQFF.

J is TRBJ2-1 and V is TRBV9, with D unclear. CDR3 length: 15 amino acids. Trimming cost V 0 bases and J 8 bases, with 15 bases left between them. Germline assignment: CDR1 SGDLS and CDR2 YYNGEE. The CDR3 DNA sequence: TGTGCCAGCAGCGTAGGGTCAGGAGTAAGCTATGAGCAGTTCTTC. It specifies CASSVGSGVSYEQFF.

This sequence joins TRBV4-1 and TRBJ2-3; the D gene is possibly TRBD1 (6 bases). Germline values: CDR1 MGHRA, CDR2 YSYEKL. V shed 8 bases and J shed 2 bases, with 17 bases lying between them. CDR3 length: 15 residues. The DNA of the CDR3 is TGCGCCAGCCGGCCAGAGACAGGTCTCACAGATACGCAGTATTTT. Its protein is CASRPETGLTDTQYF.

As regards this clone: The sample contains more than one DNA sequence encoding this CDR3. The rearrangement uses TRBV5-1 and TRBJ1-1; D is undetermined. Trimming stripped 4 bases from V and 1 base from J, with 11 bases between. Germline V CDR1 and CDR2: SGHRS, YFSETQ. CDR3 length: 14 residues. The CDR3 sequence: CASSLRASNTEAFF. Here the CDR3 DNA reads TGCGCCAGCAGCCTCCGGGCTTCGAACACTGAAGCTTTCTTT.

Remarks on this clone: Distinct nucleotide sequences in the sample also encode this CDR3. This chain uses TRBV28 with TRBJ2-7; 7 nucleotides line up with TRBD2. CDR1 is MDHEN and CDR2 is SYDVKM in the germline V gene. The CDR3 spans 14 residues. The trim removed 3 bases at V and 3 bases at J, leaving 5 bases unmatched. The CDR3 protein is CASSFLADNYEQYF. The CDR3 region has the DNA TGTGCCAGCAGTTTCCTAGCGGATAACTACGAGCAGTACTTC.